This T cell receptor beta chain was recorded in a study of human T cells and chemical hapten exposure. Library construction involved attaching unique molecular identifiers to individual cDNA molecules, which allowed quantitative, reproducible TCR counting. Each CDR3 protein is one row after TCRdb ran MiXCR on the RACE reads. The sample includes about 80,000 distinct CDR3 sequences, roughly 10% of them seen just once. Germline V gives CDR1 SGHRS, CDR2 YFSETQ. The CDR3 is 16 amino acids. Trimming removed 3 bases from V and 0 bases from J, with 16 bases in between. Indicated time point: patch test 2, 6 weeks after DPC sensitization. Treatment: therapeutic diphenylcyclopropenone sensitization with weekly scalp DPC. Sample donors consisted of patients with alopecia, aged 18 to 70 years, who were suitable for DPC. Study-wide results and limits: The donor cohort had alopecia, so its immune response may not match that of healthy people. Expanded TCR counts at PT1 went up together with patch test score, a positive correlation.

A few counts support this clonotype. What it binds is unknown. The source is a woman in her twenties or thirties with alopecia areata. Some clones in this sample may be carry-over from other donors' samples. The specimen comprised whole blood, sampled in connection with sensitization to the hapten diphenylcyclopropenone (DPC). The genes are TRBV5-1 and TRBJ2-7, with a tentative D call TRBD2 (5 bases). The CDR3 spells CASSWRAALSSYEQYF. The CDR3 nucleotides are TGCGCCAGCAGCTGGCGGGCAGCTCTAAGCTCCTACGAGCAGTACTTC.